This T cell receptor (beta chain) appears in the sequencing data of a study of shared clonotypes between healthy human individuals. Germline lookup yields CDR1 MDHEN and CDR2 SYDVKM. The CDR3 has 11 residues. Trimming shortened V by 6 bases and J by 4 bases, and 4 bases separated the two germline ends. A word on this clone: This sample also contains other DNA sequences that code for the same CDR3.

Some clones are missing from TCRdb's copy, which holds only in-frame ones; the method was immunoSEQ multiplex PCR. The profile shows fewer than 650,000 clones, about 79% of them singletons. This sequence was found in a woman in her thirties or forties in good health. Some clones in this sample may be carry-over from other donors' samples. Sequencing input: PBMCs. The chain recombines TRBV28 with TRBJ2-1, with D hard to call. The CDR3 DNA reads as TGTGCCAGCAGAGAATACAATGAGCAGTTCTTC. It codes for CASREYNEQFF.